The 32 T cell receptor beta chains listed next were all sequenced from one sample in a study of vaccination and CD4 T cells after COVID-19. The Oncomine TCR Beta short-read assay generated sequence data from the DNA of cultured CD4+ T cells. TCRdb independently ran MiXCR on the PCR reads; one entry per CDR3 protein. The data hold tens of thousands of distinct CDR3 sequences, with approximately 61% observed a single time. Their target antigens are unknown. Treatment of the sample: approximately nine-day PBMC culture with coronavirus spike peptide pools or control peptides (ViraFEST assay). Sequencing was carried out using CD4+ T cells from blood, cultured in vitro. These receptors were collected from a human donor who had recovered from COVID-19.

The chain couples TRBV6-5 to TRBJ2-1; 9 bases match TRBD1. V shed 4 bases, J shed 7 bases, and the junction held 8 bases outside the gene matches. The CDR3 runs to 15 residues. Germline V gene data show CDR1 as MNHEY and CDR2 as SVGAGI. The CDR3 loop reads CASSSNGQGMNEQFF. The CDR3 DNA reads as TGTGCCAGCAGTTCCAACGGACAGGGGATGAATGAGCAGTTCTTC.

The chain recombines TRBV29-1 with TRBJ1-2; D is perhaps TRBD1 (6 bases). This CDR3 has 14 amino acids. V was pared by 3 bases and J by 5 bases, with 16 bases between. The germline CDR1 and CDR2 sequences are SQVTM and ANQGSEA. The CDR3 sequence: CSVEHRVTAYGYTF. The DNA of the CDR3 is TGCAGCGTTGAGCACAGGGTAACCGCTTATGGCTACACCTTC.

This clonotype has only one observation. The chain carries TRBV7-2 and TRBJ1-1, with D unresolved. Germline CDR1 reads SGHTA; CDR2 reads FQGNSA. The CDR3 totals 15 residues. V was pared by 4 bases and J by 1 base, with 13 bases between. The CDR3 DNA reads TGTGCCAGCAGCTCTCAAAGGGCGGGGAACACTGAAGCTTTCTTT. This translates into CASSSQRAGNTEAFF.

V gene TRBV7-8 combines with J gene TRBJ1-4; D is perhaps TRBD1 (5 bases). Trimming removed 0 bases at V and 3 bases at J, with 11 bases between. Germline lookup yields CDR1 SGHVS and CDR2 FQNEAQ. The CDR3 runs 16 residues. The CDR3 region has the DNA TGTGCCAGCAGCTTAGCGACGGGACTGTCTAATGAAAAACTGTTTTTT. Its translation is CASSLATGLSNEKLFF.

This chain links TRBV20-1 with TRBJ1-1, with D uncertain. The CDR3 covers 13 residues. Looked up from germline, CDR1 is DFQATT and CDR2 is SNEGSKA (reference sequence). Trimming removed 0 bases at V and 3 bases at J, with 8 bases between. The CDR3 loop is CSAREPGDTEAFF. CDR3 in DNA: TGCAGTGCTAGAGAGCCGGGAGACACTGAAGCTTTCTTT.

The chain links TRBV20-1 to TRBJ1-1; D is ambiguous. There are 11 residues in the CDR3. CDR1 is DFQATT, CDR2 SNEGSKA, per germline (reference sequence). V shed 6 bases and J shed 8 bases, with 13 bases lying between them. This CDR3 is CSATSPREAFF. CDR3 DNA: TGCAGTGCCACATCCCCCCGAGAAGCTTTCTTT.

The J gene is TRBJ2-7, the V gene TRBV7-3; the D call may be TRBD1 or TRBD2 (5 bases each). The CDR3 length is 13 residues. Germline V lookup: CDR1 SGHTA, CDR2 FQGTGA. V was trimmed by 2 bases and J by 8 bases, leaving 13 bases between them. The CDR3 here is CASSLDVVGQQYF. As DNA, the CDR3 is TGTGCCAGCAGCTTAGACGTGGTGGGACAGCAGTACTTC.

This clonotype was observed once. This chain links TRBV7-2 with TRBJ2-1; 8 bases line up with TRBD2. Per the germline V gene, CDR1 is SGHTA and CDR2 is FQGNSA. V gave up 3 bases and J gave up 6 bases; unmatched junction bases: 1. CDR3 length: 13 amino acids. The CDR3 protein is CASSLGTSNEQFF. DNA for the CDR3: TGTGCCAGCAGCTTGGGGACTAGCAATGAGCAGTTCTTC.

This clonotype showed up just a few times. This chain uses TRBV7-2 with TRBJ2-3; 12 bases align to TRBD1. Germline V lookup: CDR1 SGHTA, CDR2 FQGNSA. V shed 4 bases, J shed 4 bases, and the junction held 3 bases outside the gene matches. The CDR3 loop spans 15 amino acids. CDR3 residues: CASSSGTGGADTQYF. CDR3 nucleotide sequence: TGTGCCAGCAGCTCCGGGACAGGGGGCGCAGATACGCAGTATTTT.

V gene TRBV2 combines with J gene TRBJ2-1, with D perhaps matching TRBD1 (5 bases). The ends were cut back, 8 bases at V and 9 bases at J, with 17 bases in the middle. Per germline, CDR1 SNHLY and CDR2 FYNNEI. The CDR3 runs to 13 residues. CDR3 in amino acids: CASDLPWQGEQFF. Here the CDR3 DNA reads TGTGCCAGCGATCTCCCCTGGCAGGGTGAGCAGTTCTTC.

This clonotype showed up just a few times. The chain is built from TRBV7-9 and TRBJ2-2; possible D gene TRBD1, 5 bases. The germline V gene encodes CDR1 SEHNR and CDR2 FQNEAQ (reference sequence). The length of the CDR3 is 16 residues. V gave up 0 bases and J gave up 3 bases, with 11 bases separating them. This CDR3 is CASSLAVGLDTGELFF. DNA of the CDR3: TGTGCCAGCAGCTTAGCGGTGGGGCTCGACACCGGGGAGCTGTTTTTT.

V usage is TRBV11-2 and J usage is TRBJ2-5; D call uncertain. The V and J ends lost 4 bases and 5 bases respectively, with 17 bases between them. Germline V lookup: CDR1 SGHAT, CDR2 FQNNGV. CDR3 length: 15 amino acids. CDR3 region: CASSYVSAERETQYF. Written as DNA, the CDR3 is TGTGCCAGCAGCTACGTTAGTGCGGAACGGGAGACCCAGTACTTC. Using reference TRBV11-2 and TRBJ2-5 for the parts outside the CDR3, the full variable domain is EAGVAQSPRYKIIEKRQSVAFWCNPISGHATLYWYQQILGQGPKLLIQFQNNGVVDDSQLPKDRFSAERLKGVDSTLKIQPAKLEDSAVYLCASSYVSAERETQYFGPGTRLLVL.

This sequence joins TRBV7-6 and TRBJ2-7; D perhaps matches TRBD2 (5 bases). This CDR3 is built from 13 residues. Trimming pared 4 bases from V and 1 base from J, leaving 8 bases between. Germline CDR1 SGHVS, CDR2 FNYEAQ. The chain's CDR3 is CASSSRGSYEQYF. DNA of the CDR3: TGTGCCAGCAGCTCCCGGGGTTCCTACGAGCAGTACTTC.

This chain uses TRBV7-3 with TRBJ2-5; TRBD2 matches at 11 bases. Germline trimming cut 2 bases from V and 2 bases from J; bases unmatched to any gene: 1. Germline-derived CDR1 and CDR2 are SGHTA and FQGTGA. The CDR3 totals 15 residues. CDR3 nucleotide sequence: TGTGCCAGCAGCTTAGTAGCGGGGGGGCAAGAGACCCAGTACTTC. Protein sequence: CASSLVAGGQETQYF. The variable domain in full, with the rest retrieved from reference TRBV7-3 and TRBJ2-5, is GAGVSQTPSNKVTEKGKYVELRCDPISGHTALYWYRQSLGQGPEFLIYFQGTGAADDSGLPNDRFFAVRPEGSVSTLKIQRTERGDSAVYLCASSLVAGGQETQYFGPGTRLLVL.

This rearrangement joins TRBV6-1 to TRBJ1-1; D unresolved. Germline values: CDR1 MNHNS, CDR2 SASEGT. V lost 3 bases, J lost 8 bases, and 10 bases lay in between. CDR3 length: 12 amino acids. CDR3 in amino acids: CASSEARSEAFF. CDR3 bases: TGTGCCAGCAGTGAGGCAAGGTCAGAAGCTTTCTTT.

The chain carries TRBV5-6 and TRBJ1-1, with D perhaps TRBD1 (6 bases). V was pared by 4 bases and J by 5 bases, with 12 bases between. Germline values: CDR1 SGHDT, CDR2 YYEEEE. CDR3 size: 13 residues. In DNA, the CDR3 is TGTGCCAGCAGCGAAATCAGGGGAACTGAAGCTTTCTTT. Protein sequence: CASSEIRGTEAFF.

This chain uses TRBV6-2 or TRBV6-3 with TRBJ1-1; the D gene is possibly TRBD1 (5 bases). In germline, CDR1 is MNHEY, CDR2 SVGEGT. The CDR3 loop spans 14 amino acids. Trimming removed 4 bases at V and 0 bases at J, with 9 bases between. The CDR3 reads CASSSTRVNTEAFF. CDR3 nucleotides: TGTGCCAGCAGTTCGACCAGGGTGAACACTGAAGCTTTCTTT.

The rearrangement links TRBV30 to TRBJ1-1; D is possibly TRBD1 (5 bases). Trimming took off 3 bases at V and 5 bases at J, with 13 bases between the two ends. Germline CDR1 is GTSNPN and CDR2 is SVGIG (reference sequence). The CDR3 spans 13 residues. The CDR3 is CAWRSNGGTEAFF. The CDR3 DNA sequence: TGTGCCTGGAGGTCAAACGGGGGGACTGAAGCTTTCTTT.

V and J are TRBV5-1 and TRBJ2-2; D gene uncertain. Germline V lookup: CDR1 SGHRS, CDR2 YFSETQ. V was cut by 4 bases and J by 7 bases, with 14 bases left in between. CDR3 length: 14 residues. The CDR3: CASSPRPRSGELFF. CDR3 DNA sequence: TGCGCCAGCAGCCCACGTCCTAGGAGCGGGGAGCTGTTTTTT.

The chain joins TRBV12-3 or TRBV12-4 to TRBJ2-2; D possibly matches TRBD1 or TRBD2 (6 bases each). The CDR3 is 14 amino acids. The V end lost 8 bases, the J end lost 6 bases, and 16 bases lay between the germline ends. DNA of the CDR3: TGTGCCAGCCATAGGGGGGCGCGACCCGGGGAGCTGTTTTTT. It translates to CASHRGARPGELFF.

The rearrangement joins TRBV20-1 to TRBJ2-1; the match to TRBD2 covers 8 bases. The CDR3 runs 14 residues. Trimming at V came to 6 bases and at J to 5 bases, leaving 9 bases not matched to a gene. Germline CDR1 is DFQATT and CDR2 is SNEGSKA (reference sequence). CDR3 residues: CSARSIAGNNEQFF. CDR3 DNA: TGCAGTGCCAGAAGTATAGCGGGGAACAATGAGCAGTTCTTC.

This sequence joins TRBV2 and TRBJ1-1; perhaps TRBD1 as D (5 bases). With 4 bases removed from V and 3 bases from J, the gap between germline ends came to 9 bases. Germline-derived CDR1 and CDR2 are SNHLY and FYNNEI. The CDR3 loop spans 13 amino acids. CDR3 coding DNA: TGTGCCAGCAGTGTAGCAGGGCACACTGAAGCTTTCTTT. The encoded protein is CASSVAGHTEAFF.

The rearrangement links TRBV27 to TRBJ2-5; 12 positions match TRBD2. The germline gives CDR1 MNHEY, CDR2 SMNVEV (reference sequence). J gave up 9 bases and V 2 bases, and 10 bases lay outside the gene matches. The CDR3 runs to 16 residues. The CDR3: CASSLKGTSGFWSQYF. The CDR3 nucleotides are TGTGCCAGCAGTTTAAAAGGGACTAGCGGGTTCTGGTCCCAGTACTTC.

CDR3 bases: TGTGCCAGCAGCACTAATTCACCCCTCCACTTT. Residues: CASSTNSPLHF. The chain employs TRBV7-8 and TRBJ1-6, with D hard to call. With 5 bases removed from V and 6 bases from J, the gap between germline ends came to 2 bases. Germline V gives CDR1 SGHVS, CDR2 FQNEAQ. The CDR3 length is 11 residues.

A few counts support this clonotype. The CDR3 nucleotides read TGTGCCAGTAGTATCGCCGGGACATCCATTAGGGACAAAAACATTCAGTACTTC. It specifies CASSIAGTSIRDKNIQYF. The chain joins TRBV19 to TRBJ2-4, with a tentative D call TRBD1 (6 bases). The germline CDR1 and CDR2 sequences are LNHDA and SQIVND (reference sequence). Trimming cost V 3 bases and J 3 bases, with 21 bases left between them. This CDR3 spans 18 amino acids.

This clonotype was seen more than once but under ten times. The CDR3 is CSATQGSGIYEQYF. CDR3 nucleotides: TGCAGTGCAACACAGGGATCGGGCATCTACGAGCAGTACTTC. The rearrangement uses TRBV20-1 and TRBJ2-7; D is possibly TRBD1 (6 bases). The CDR3 is made up of 14 amino acids. The V gene's germline CDR1 is DFQATT and CDR2 SNEGSKA (reference sequence). Trimming removed 6 bases at V and 3 bases at J, with 18 bases between.

This sequence joins TRBV6-1 and TRBJ1-2; 10 bases are a match to TRBD1. Germline values: CDR1 MNHNS, CDR2 SASEGT. V trimming: 10 bases; J trimming: 0 bases; junction bases outside the gene matches: 5. This CDR3 spans 14 amino acids. CDR3 nucleotides: TGTGCCACCCGGGACAGGGGCTCTAACTATGGCTACACCTTC. Translated: CATRDRGSNYGYTF.

The gene calls are TRBV10-3 and TRBJ1-2; no clear D gene. Germline V CDR1 and CDR2: ENHRY, SYGVKD. There are 13 residues in the CDR3. Trimming left V 3 bases short and J 8 bases short, with 13 bases between. The CDR3 sequence is CAISDEGVGGYTF. The CDR3 DNA sequence: TGTGCCATCAGTGACGAGGGAGTGGGCGGCTACACCTTC.

The CDR3 loop is CASSLTMNTEAFF. CDR3 in DNA: TGTGCCAGCAGCTTAACTATGAACACTGAAGCTTTCTTT. The genes are TRBV7-9 and TRBJ1-1; D not resolved. The CDR3 is 13 residues long. The V end lost 2 bases, the J end lost 0 bases, and 4 bases lay between the germline ends. Germline V lookup: CDR1 SEHNR, CDR2 FQNEAQ (reference sequence).

V gene TRBV7-9 combines with J gene TRBJ2-7; D might be TRBD2 (6 bases). The CDR3 covers 16 residues. Looked up from germline, CDR1 is SEHNR and CDR2 is FQNEAQ (reference sequence). V was shortened by 6 bases and J by 0 bases, with 18 bases between the two germline ends. CDR3 region: CASSPPGLVFSYEQYF. DNA of the CDR3: TGTGCCAGCAGTCCCCCGGGACTCGTTTTCTCCTACGAGCAGTACTTC.

The J gene is TRBJ1-1, the V gene TRBV12-3 or TRBV12-4; 8 nucleotides agree with TRBD1. This CDR3 has 15 residues. J was trimmed by 5 bases and V by 6 bases; bases with no gene match: 11. The CDR3 DNA reads as TGTGCCAGCAGACGCGGGCAGGGGGCGAAAACTGAAGCTTTCTTT. This encodes CASRRGQGAKTEAFF.

The rearrangement links TRBV11-1 to TRBJ2-1, with TRBD2 as a possible D gene (6 bases). Trimming stripped 3 bases from V and 4 bases from J, with 10 bases between. This CDR3 region has 14 residues. Germline V gives CDR1 SGHAT, CDR2 FQDESV (reference sequence). CDR3 in amino acids: CASSFSGLYNEQFF. CDR3 DNA sequence: TGTGCCAGCAGCTTTAGCGGACTGTACAATGAGCAGTTCTTC.